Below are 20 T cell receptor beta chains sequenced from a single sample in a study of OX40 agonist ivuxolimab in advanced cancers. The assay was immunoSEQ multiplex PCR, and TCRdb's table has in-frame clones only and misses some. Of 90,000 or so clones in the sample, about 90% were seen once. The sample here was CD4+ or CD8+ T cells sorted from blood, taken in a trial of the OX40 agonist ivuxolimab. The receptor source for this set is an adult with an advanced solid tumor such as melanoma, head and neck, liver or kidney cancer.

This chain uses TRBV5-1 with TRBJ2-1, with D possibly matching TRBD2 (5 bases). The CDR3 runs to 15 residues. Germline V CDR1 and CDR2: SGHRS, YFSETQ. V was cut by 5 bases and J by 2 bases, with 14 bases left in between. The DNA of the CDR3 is TGCGCCAGCAGTTCTGAGGGAGTTCCCTACAATGAGCAGTTCTTC. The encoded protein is CASSSEGVPYNEQFF.

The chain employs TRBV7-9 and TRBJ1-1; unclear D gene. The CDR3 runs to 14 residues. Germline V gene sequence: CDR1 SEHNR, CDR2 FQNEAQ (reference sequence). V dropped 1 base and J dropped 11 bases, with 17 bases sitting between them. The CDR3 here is CASSLGLGGERAFF. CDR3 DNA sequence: TGTGCCAGCAGCTTAGGTTTAGGTGGCGAGAGGGCTTTCTTT.

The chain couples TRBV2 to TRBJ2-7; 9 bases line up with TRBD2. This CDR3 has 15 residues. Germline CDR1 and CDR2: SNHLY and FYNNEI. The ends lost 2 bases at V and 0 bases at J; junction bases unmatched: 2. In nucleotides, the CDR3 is TGTGCCAGCAGTGAATTAGCGGGGGTCTCCTACGAGCAGTACTTC. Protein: CASSELAGVSYEQYF.

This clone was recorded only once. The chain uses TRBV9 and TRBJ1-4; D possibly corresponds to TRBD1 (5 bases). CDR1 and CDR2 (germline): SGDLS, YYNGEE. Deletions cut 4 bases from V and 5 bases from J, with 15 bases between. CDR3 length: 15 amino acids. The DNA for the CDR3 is TGTGCCAGCAGCTTCCGGGACGGAGGGAATGAAAAACTGTTTTTT. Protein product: CASSFRDGGNEKLFF.

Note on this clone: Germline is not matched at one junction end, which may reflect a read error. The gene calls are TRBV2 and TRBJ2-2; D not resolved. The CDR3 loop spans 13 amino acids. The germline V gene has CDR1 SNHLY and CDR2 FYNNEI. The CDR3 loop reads CATRPANTGELFF. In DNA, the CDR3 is TGCGCCACGCGGCCCGCGAACACCGGGGAGCTGTTTTTT.

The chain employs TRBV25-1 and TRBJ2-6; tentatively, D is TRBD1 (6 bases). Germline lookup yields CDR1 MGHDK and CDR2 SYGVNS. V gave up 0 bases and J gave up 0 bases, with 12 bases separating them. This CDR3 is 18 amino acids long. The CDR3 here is CASSEYPGDPSGANVLTF. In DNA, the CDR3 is TGTGCCAGCAGTGAATACCCAGGGGATCCCTCTGGGGCCAACGTCCTGACTTTC.

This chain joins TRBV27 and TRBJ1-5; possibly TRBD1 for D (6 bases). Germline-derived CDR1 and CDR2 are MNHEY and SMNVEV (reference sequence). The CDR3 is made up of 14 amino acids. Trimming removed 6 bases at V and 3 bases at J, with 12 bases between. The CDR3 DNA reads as TGTGCCAGCAGGAACCAGGGGATCAATCAGCCCCAGCATTTT. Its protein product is CASRNQGINQPQHF.

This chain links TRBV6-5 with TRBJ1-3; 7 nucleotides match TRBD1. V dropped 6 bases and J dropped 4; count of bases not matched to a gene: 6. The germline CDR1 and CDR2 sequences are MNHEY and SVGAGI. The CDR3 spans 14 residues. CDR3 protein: CASSRGTDGNTIYF. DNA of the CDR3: TGTGCCAGCAGCAGAGGGACAGACGGAAACACCATATATTTT.

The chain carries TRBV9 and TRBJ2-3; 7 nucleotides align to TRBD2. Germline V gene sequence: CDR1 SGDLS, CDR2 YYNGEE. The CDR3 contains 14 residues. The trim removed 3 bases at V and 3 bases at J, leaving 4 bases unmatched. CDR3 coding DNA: TGTGCCAGCAGCGGAGAGCGGGGAACAGATACGCAGTATTTT. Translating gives CASSGERGTDTQYF.

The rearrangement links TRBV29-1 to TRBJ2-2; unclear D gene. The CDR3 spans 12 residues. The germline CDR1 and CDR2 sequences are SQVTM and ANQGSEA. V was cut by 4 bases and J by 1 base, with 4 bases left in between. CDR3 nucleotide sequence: TGCAGCGTTGGGATGAACACCGGGGAGCTGTTTTTT. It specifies CSVGMNTGELFF.

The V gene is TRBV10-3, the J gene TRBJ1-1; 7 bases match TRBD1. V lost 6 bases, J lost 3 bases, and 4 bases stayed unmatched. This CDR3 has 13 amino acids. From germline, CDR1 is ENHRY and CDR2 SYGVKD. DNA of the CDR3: TGTGCCATCAGGACAGGGCCATACACTGAAGCTTTCTTT. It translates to CAIRTGPYTEAFF.

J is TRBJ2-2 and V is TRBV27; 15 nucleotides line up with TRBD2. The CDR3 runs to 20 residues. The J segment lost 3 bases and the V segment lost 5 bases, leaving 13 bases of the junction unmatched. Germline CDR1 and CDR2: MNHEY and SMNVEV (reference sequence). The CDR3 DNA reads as TGTGCCAGCAGTCCCGGACTAGCGGGAGGGCCGAGGTATGACACCGGGGAGCTGTTTTTT. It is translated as CASSPGLAGGPRYDTGELFF.

The CDR3 is CASSFRGTTQETQYF. CDR3 bases: TGTGCCAGCAGTTTCCGCGGGACCACCCAAGAGACCCAGTACTTC. The V and J genes are TRBV27 and TRBJ2-5, with D perhaps matching TRBD2 (6 bases). Germline V CDR1 and CDR2: MNHEY, SMNVEV (reference sequence). This CDR3 is 15 amino acids long. Trimming stripped 3 bases from V and 1 base from J, with 12 bases between.

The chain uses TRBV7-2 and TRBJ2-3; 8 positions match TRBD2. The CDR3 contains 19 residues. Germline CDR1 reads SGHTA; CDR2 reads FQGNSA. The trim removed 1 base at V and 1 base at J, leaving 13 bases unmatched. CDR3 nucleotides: TGTGCCAGCAGCTTAGTGACGGGAGGGCCTTCCTCCGGCACAGATACGCAGTATTTT. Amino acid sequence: CASSLVTGGPSSGTDTQYF.

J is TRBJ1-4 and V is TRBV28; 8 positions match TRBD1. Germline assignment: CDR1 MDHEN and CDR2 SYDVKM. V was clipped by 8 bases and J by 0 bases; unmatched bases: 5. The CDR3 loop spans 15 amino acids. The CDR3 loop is CASHGQGATNEKLFF. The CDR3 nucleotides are TGTGCCAGCCACGGACAGGGTGCAACTAATGAAAAACTGTTTTTT. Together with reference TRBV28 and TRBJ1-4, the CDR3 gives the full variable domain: DVKVTQSSRYLVKRTGEKVFLECVQDMDHENMFWYRQDPGLGLRLIYFSYDVKMKEKGDIPEGYSVSREKKERFSLILESASTNQTSMYLCASHGQGATNEKLFFGSGTQLSVL.

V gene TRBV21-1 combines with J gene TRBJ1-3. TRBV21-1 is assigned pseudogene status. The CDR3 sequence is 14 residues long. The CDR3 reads CASSKVRAGNTIYF. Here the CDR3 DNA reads TGTGCCAGCAGCAAAGTGAGGGCTGGAAACACCATATATTTT.

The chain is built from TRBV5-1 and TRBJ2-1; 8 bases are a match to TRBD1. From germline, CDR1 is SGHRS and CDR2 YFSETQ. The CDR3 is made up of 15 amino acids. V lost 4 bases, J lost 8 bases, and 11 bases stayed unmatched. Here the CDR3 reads CASSPGQGFIHEQFF. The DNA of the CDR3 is TGCGCCAGCAGCCCCGGACAGGGATTTATCCATGAGCAGTTCTTC.

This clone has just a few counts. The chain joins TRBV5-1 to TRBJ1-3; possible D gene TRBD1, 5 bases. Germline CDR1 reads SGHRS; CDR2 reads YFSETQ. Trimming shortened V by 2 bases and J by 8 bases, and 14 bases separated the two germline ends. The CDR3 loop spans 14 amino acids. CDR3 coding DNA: TGCGCCAGCAGCTTTGAGGGGAGTGGGTACACCATATATTTT. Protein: CASSFEGSGYTIYF.

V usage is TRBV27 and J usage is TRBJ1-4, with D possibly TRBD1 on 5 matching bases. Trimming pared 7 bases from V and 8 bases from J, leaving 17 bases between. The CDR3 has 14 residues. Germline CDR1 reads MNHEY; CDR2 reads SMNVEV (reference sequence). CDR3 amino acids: CASTRGTVGEKLFF. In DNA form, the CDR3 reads TGTGCCAGCACGAGAGGGACGGTAGGGGAAAAACTGTTTTTT. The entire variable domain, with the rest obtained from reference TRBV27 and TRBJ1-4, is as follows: EAQVTQNPRYLITVTGKKLTVTCSQNMNHEYMSWYRQDPGLGLRQIYYSMNVEVTDKGDVPEGYKVSRKEKRNFPLILESPSPNQTSLYFCASTRGTVGEKLFFGSGTQLSVL.

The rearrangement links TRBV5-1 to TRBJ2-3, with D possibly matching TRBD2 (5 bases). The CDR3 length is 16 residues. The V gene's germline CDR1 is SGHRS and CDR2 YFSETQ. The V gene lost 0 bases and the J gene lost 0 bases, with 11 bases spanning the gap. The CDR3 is CASSLAVTTSTDTQYF. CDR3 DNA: TGCGCCAGCAGCTTGGCCGTGACTACTAGCACAGATACGCAGTATTTT.